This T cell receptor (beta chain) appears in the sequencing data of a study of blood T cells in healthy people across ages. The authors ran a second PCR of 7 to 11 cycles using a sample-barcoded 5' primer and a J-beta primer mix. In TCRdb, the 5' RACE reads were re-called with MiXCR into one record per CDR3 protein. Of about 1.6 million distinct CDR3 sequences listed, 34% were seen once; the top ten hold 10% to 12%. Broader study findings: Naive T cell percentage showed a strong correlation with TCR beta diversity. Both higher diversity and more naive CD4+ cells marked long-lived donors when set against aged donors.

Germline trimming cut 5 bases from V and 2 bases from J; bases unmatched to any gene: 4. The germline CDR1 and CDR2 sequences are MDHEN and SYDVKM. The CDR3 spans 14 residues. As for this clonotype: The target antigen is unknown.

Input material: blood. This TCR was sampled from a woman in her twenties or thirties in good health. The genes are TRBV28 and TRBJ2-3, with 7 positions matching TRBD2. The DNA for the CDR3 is TGTGCCAGCAGTCCCGGGACTAACACAGATACGCAGTATTTT. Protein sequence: CASSPGTNTDTQYF. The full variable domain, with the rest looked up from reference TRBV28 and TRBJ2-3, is DVKVTQSSRYLVKRTGEKVFLECVQDMDHENMFWYRQDPGLGLRLIYFSYDVKMKEKGDIPEGYSVSREKKERFSLILESASTNQTSMYLCASSPGTNTDTQYFGPGTRLTVL.